These T cell receptor beta chains were read from a single sample in a study of PD-L1 blockade in urothelial cancer. Sequencing was performed with immunoSEQ multiplex PCR; in TCRdb, only in-frame clones are kept and a portion is missing. In the table there are more than 80,000 clones, 82% of which are singletons. The sample in question was PBMCs, obtained around atezolizumab (anti-PD-L1) treatment. These receptors originate from a man between 65 and 85 years old with urothelial cancer. Each CDR3 is given with its conserved first and last residue. A D gene is named only where the DNA matches it firmly. The size of a clone is reported for some rows only, either as once, few or many, or as a class for expanded clones.

v_call	clone_size	j_call	d_call	cdr3_aa	cdr3_nt
TRBV2	-	TRBJ2-5	TRBD2	CASSGPPLAGGRETQYF	TGTGCCAGCAGCGGGCCCCCACTAGCGGGAGGCAGGGAGACCCAGTACTTC
TRBV5-1	-	TRBJ2-1	TRBD1	CASSIGQGRGEQFF	TGCGCCAGCAGCATTGGACAGGGCCGGGGTGAGCAGTTCTTC
TRBV2	-	TRBJ2-1	-	CASSRQTDLAEQFF	TGTGCCAGCAGTCGACAAACTGATCTAGCGGAGCAGTTCTTC
TRBV25-1	-	TRBJ1-4	-	CASSNEKLFF	TGTGCCAGCTCAAATGAAAAACTGTTTTTT
TRBV9	-	TRBJ2-5	TRBD2	CASSDSGGAETQYF	TGTGCCAGCAGCGATAGCGGGGGGGCTGAGACCCAGTACTTC
TRBV13	-	TRBJ2-1	TRBD2	CASSLGGGGGNEQFF	TGTGCCAGCAGCTTAGGTGGCGGGGGGGGAAATGAGCAGTTCTTC
TRBV2	once	TRBJ1-4	-	CASSEAGDREKLFF	TGTGCCAGCAGTGAAGCAGGTGACAGAGAAAAACTGTTTTTT
TRBV9	-	TRBJ2-3	TRBD1	CASSHTGVRSDTQYF	TGTGCCAGCAGCCATACAGGGGTAAGGTCAGATACGCAGTATTTT
TRBV6-5	-	TRBJ2-5	TRBD1	CASSFGAGGGQETQYF	TGTGCCAGCAGTTTTGGGGCAGGGGGCGGACAAGAGACCCAGTACTTC
TRBV7-2	-	TRBJ2-3	TRBD2	CASRIGAGSGSSDTQYF	TGTGCCAGCAGAATAGGTGCGGGTAGCGGGAGTTCAGATACGCAGTATTTT
TRBV5-1	-	TRBJ2-2	-	CASSLEGRGRTGELFF	TGCGCCAGCAGCTTGGAAGGCAGGGGAAGGACCGGGGAGCTGTTTTTT
TRBV7-2	-	TRBJ2-3	TRBD2	CASIRTSGISTDTQYF	TGTGCCAGCATCCGGACTAGCGGGATAAGCACAGATACGCAGTATTTT
TRBV7-3	-	TRBJ2-3	TRBD2	CASSFGLAGGSGTDTQYF	TGTGCCAGCAGCTTCGGACTAGCGGGAGGATCGGGCACAGATACGCAGTATTTT
TRBV9	-	TRBJ2-7	TRBD2	CASSVLSGGYEQYF	TGTGCCAGCAGCGTTTTAAGCGGGGGCTACGAGCAGTACTTC
TRBV30	-	TRBJ2-7	-	CAWSVGGLPEQYF	TGTGCCTGGAGTGTCGGAGGCCTCCCGGAGCAGTACTTC
TRBV7-9	-	TRBJ1-1	TRBD1	CASSWTGGNTEAFF	TGTGCCAGCAGCTGGACAGGGGGCAACACTGAAGCTTTCTTT
TRBV5-1	-	TRBJ1-4	TRBD1	CASSLDRGSEKLFF	TGCGCCAGCAGTTTGGACAGGGGTAGCGAAAAACTGTTTTTT
TRBV11-1	once	TRBJ2-5	-	CASSFGRQETQYF	TGTGCCAGCAGCTTTGGCAGGCAAGAGACCCAGTACTTC
TRBV30	-	TRBJ2-6	-	CASPGSGANVLTF	TGTGCCTCCCCAGGGTCTGGGGCCAACGTCCTGACTTTC
TRBV5-1	-	TRBJ2-7	TRBD1	CASSLDTGQANTYEQYF	TGCGCCAGCAGCTTGGATACGGGACAGGCCAATACCTACGAGCAGTACTTC
TRBV7-3	-	TRBJ2-7	-	CASSPGTQSYEQYF	TGTGCCAGCAGCCCCGGGACTCAATCCTACGAGCAGTACTTC
TRBV12-5	-	TRBJ1-5	-	CASGWKGGQPQHF	TGTGCTAGTGGTTGGAAAGGGGGTCAGCCCCAGCATTTT
TRBV11-2	-	TRBJ1-2	-	CASSLATTNGYTF	TGTGCCAGCAGCTTAGCCACAACAAATGGCTACACCTTC